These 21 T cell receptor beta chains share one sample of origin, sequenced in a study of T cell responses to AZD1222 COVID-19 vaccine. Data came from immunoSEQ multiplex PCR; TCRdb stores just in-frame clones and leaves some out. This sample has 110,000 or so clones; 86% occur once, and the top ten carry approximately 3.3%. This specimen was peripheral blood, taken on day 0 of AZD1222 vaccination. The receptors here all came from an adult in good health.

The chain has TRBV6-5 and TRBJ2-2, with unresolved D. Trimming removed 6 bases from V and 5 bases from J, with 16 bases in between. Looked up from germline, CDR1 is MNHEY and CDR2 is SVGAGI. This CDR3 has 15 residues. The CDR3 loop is CASRYTIVGTGELFF. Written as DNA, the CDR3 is TGTGCCAGCAGGTACACCATAGTCGGTACCGGGGAGCTGTTTTTT.

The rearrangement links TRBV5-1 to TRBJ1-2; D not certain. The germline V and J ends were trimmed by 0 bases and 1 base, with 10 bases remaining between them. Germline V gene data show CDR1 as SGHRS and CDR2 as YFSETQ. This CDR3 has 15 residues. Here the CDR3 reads CASSLAAEINYGYTF. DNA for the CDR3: TGCGCCAGCAGCTTGGCGGCAGAGATTAACTATGGCTACACCTTC.

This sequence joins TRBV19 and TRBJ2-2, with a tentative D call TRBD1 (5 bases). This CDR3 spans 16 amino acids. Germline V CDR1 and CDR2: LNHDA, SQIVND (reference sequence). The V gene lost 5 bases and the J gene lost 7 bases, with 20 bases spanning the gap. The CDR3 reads CASSSPQSRQYGELFF. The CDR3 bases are TGTGCCAGTAGTTCCCCACAATCCCGACAGTACGGGGAGCTGTTTTTT.

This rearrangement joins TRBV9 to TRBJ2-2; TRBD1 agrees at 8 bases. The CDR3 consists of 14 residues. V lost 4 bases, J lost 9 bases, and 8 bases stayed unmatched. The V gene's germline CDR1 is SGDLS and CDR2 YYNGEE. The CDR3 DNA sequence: TGTGCCAGCAGCATATTACAGGGGGGCCGGGAGCTGTTTTTT. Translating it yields CASSILQGGRELFF.

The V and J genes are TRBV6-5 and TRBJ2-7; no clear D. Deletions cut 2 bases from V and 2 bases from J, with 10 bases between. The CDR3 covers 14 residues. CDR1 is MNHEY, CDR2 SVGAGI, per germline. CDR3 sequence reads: CASSYGIGTYEQYF. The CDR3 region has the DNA TGTGCCAGCAGTTACGGAATCGGTACCTACGAGCAGTACTTC.

This chain's CDR3 is CASSLLWVAGVLSSYEQYF. CDR3 nucleotides: TGTGCCAGCAGTTTATTGTGGGTAGCGGGGGTCTTAAGCTCCTACGAGCAGTACTTC. The chain employs TRBV28 and TRBJ2-7, with 9 bases that match TRBD2. V lost 1 base and J lost 0; bases outside the gene matches: 13. The CDR3 has 19 residues. Germline loops: CDR1 MDHEN, CDR2 SYDVKM.

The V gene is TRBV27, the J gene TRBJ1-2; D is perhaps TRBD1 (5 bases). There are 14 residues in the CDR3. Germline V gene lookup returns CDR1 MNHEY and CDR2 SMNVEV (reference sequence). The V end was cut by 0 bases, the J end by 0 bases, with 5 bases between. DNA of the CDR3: TGTGCCAGCAGTTTATCGGGGCCTAACTATGGCTACACCTTC. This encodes CASSLSGPNYGYTF.

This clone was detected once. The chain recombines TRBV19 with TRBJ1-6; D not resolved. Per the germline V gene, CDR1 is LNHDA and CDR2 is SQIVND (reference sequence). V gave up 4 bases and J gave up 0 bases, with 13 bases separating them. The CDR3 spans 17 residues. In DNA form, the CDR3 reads TGTGCCAGTAGTACTCGACATGGGAACTCCTATAATTCACCCCTCCACTTT. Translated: CASSTRHGNSYNSPLHF.

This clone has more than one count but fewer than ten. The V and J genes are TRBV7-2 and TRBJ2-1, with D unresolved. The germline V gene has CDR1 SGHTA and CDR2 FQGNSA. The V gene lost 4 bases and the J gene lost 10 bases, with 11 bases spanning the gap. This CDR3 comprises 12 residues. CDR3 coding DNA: TGTGCCAGCAGCTCCCTCCCATCGGAGCAGTTCTTC. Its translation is CASSSLPSEQFF. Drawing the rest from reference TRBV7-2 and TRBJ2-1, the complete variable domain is GAGVSQSPSNKVTEKGKDVELRCDPISGHTALYWYRQSLGQGLEFLIYFQGNSAPDKSGLPSDRFSAERTGGSVSTLTIQRTQQEDSAVYLCASSSLPSEQFFGPGTRLTVL.

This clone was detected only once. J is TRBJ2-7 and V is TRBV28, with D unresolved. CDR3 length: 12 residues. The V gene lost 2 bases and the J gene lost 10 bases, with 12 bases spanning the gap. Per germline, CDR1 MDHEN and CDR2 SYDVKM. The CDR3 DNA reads TGTGCCAGCAGTTTAAAGCCTTTTCCCCAGTACTTC. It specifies CASSLKPFPQYF. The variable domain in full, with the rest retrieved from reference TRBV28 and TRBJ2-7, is DVKVTQSSRYLVKRTGEKVFLECVQDMDHENMFWYRQDPGLGLRLIYFSYDVKMKEKGDIPEGYSVSREKKERFSLILESASTNQTSMYLCASSLKPFPQYFGPGTRLTVT.

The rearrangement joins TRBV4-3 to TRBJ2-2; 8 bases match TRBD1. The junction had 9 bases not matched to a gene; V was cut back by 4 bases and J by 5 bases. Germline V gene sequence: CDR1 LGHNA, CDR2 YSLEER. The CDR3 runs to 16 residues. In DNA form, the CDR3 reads TGCGCCAGCAGCCCCGCTGTGGACAGGGTGACCGGGGAGCTGTTTTTT. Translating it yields CASSPAVDRVTGELFF.

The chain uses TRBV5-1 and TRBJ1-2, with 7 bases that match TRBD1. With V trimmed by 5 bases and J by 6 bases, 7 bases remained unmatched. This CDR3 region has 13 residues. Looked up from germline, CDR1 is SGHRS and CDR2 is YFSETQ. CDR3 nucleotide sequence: TGCGCCAGCAGTGACAGGGTGGATGATGGCTACACCTTC. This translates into CASSDRVDDGYTF.

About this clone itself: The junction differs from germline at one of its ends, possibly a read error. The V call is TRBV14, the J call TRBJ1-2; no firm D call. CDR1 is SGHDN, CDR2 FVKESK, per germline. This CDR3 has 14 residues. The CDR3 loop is CASSQAIATKLLSF. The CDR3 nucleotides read TGTGCCAGCAGCCAAGCTATCGCCACTAAGCTTTTGTCCTTC.

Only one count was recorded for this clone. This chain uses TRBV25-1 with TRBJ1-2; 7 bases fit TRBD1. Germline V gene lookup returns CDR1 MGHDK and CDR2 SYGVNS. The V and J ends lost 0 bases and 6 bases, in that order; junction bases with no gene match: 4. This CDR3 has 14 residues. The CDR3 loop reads CASSEYPRGDGYTF. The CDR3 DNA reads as TGTGCCAGCAGTGAATATCCCAGGGGGGATGGCTACACCTTC.

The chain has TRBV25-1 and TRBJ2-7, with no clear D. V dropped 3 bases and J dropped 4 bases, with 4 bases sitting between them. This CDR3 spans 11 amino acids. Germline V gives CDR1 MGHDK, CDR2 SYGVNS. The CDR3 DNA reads TGTGCCAGCAGTGATAAGTACGAGCAGTACTTC. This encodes CASSDKYEQYF.

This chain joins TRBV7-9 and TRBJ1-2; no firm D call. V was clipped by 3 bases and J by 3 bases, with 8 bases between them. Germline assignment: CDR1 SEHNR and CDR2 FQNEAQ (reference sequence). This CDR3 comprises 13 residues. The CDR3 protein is CASSFQEDYGYTF. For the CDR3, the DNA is TGTGCCAGCAGCTTCCAGGAGGACTATGGCTACACCTTC.

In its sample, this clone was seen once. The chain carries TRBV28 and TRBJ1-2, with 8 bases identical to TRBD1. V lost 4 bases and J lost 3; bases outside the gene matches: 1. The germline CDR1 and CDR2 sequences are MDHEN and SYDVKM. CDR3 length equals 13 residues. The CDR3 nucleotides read TGTGCCAGCAGTTCAGGGGGCCACTATGGCTACACCTTC. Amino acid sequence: CASSSGGHYGYTF.

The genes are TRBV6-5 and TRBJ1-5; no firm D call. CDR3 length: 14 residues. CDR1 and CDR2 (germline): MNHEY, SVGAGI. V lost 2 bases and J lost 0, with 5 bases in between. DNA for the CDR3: TGTGCCAGCAGTTACAGTGGTAGCAATCAGCCCCAGCATTTT. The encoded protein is CASSYSGSNQPQHF.

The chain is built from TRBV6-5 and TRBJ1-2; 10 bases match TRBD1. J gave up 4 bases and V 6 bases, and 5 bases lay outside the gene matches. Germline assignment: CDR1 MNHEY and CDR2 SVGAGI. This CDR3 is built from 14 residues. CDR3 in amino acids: CASSYGQGGYGYTF. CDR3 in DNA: TGTGCCAGCAGCTATGGACAGGGGGGCTATGGCTACACCTTC.

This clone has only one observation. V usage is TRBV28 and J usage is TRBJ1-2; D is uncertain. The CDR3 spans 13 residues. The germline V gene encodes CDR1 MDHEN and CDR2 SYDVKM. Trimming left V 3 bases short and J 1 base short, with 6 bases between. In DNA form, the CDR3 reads TGTGCCAGCAGTTTGAAGGTTAACTATGGCTACACCTTC. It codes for CASSLKVNYGYTF.

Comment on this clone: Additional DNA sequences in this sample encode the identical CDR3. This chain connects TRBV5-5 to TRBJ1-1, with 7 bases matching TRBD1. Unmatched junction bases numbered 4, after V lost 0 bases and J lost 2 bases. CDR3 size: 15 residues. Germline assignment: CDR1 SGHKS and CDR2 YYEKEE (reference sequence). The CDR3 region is CASSLVGTANTEAFF. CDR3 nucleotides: TGTGCCAGCAGCTTGGTCGGGACAGCCAACACTGAAGCTTTCTTT.